A selection of T cell receptor beta chains follows, all from one sample in a study of T cells in Graves' hyperthyroidism and ophthalmopathy. MiXCR, applied by TCRdb to the multiplex PCR reads, yields one record per CDR3 protein. Altogether some 530,000 distinct CDR3 sequences are present, 20% to 25% being singletons, with the ten largest covering under 55%. What was sequenced was blood. The receptors shown here come from a woman aged 70 to 79 with Graves' ophthalmopathy. CDR3s include the opening cysteine and the closing phenylalanine or tryptophan. A D gene is named only where the DNA matches it firmly. Part of the rows lack a size; the others show once, few, many or a class for expanded clones.

V gene	clone size	J gene	D gene	CDR3 DNA	CDR3 protein
TRBV12-3/TRBV12-4	many	TRBJ1-2	TRBD1	TGTGCCAGCAGCCCCGGGACAGCAACTAACTATGGCTACACCTTC	CASSPGTATNYGYTF
TRBV3-1	-	TRBJ1-2	-	TGTGCCAGCAGCCCTGTGCGGGGTGTGGCCGTCAGGGACTATGGCTACACCTTC	CASSPVRGVAVRDYGYTF
TRBV25-1	-	TRBJ2-7	-	TGTGCCAGCAGTACGGCGGACAGAGCCTACGAGCAGTACTTC	CASSTADRAYEQYF
TRBV10-3	few	TRBJ2-3	TRBD1	TGTGCCATCAGTGCTTTAGGGACAGGGGCTACAGATACGCAGTATTTT	CAISALGTGATDTQYF
TRBV7-3	-	TRBJ2-3	-	TGTGCCAGCAGCTTAGGGGGGAAGACAGATACGCAGTATTTT	CASSLGGKTDTQYF
TRBV30	few	TRBJ2-7	TRBD1	TGTGCCTGGAGTGTTGTGACAGGGGGCGAGCAGTACTTC	CAWSVVTGGEQYF
TRBV28	-	TRBJ1-2	TRBD1	TGTGCCAGCAGTGTCCGGGACAGGGCTCGCTACACCTTC	CASSVRDRARYTF
TRBV3-1	many	TRBJ1-1	TRBD1	TGTGCCGTATTATCGACTGGGACAGGGGCTGAAGCTTTCTTT	CAVLSTGTGAEAFF
TRBV7-9	few	TRBJ2-5	TRBD2	TGTGCCAGCACCACCCTCCGGGGACTAGCGCGTGAGTGGACCCAGTACTTC	CASTTLRGLAREWTQYF
TRBV5-1	few	TRBJ2-5	-	TGCGCCAGCAGCTTGGCACCCCTGGAGACCCAGTACTTC	CASSLAPLETQYF
TRBV4-2	few	TRBJ2-1	-	TGTGCCAGCAGCCAAGATGAGCCCAGCAATGAGCAGTTCTTC	CASSQDEPSNEQFF
TRBV7-9	few	TRBJ2-3	TRBD1	TGTGCCAGCGGACAGGGTAACACAGATACGCAGTATTTT	CASGQGNTDTQYF
TRBV7-2	many	TRBJ1-5	-	TGTGCCAGCAGCTTAGCGACTCAGCCCCAGCATTTT	CASSLATQPQHF
TRBV20-1	-	TRBJ1-1	-	TGCAGTGCCGTTCGACCGCCTGGGAACACTGAAGCTTTCTTT	CSAVRPPGNTEAFF
TRBV6-1	few	TRBJ2-2	TRBD1	TGTGCCAGCAGTGGACAGGGGGCAATCGGGGAGCTGTTTTTT	CASSGQGAIGELFF
TRBV7-2	few	TRBJ1-2	-	TGTGCCAGCAGCTCCCGGGGAGGAGACTATGGCTACACCTTC	CASSSRGGDYGYTF
TRBV2	-	TRBJ1-2	TRBD1	TGTGCCAGCGGACTGCGGGACAGAAACTATGGCTACACCTTC	CASGLRDRNYGYTF
TRBV2	-	TRBJ2-3	TRBD2	TGTGCCAGCAGTGAGCTTAGCGGGAGGGCAGTAGATACGCAGTATTTT	CASSELSGRAVDTQYF
TRBV7-6	-	TRBJ2-2	-	TGTGCCAGCAGCTCCCACTTAGGGACCGGGGAGCTGTTTTTT	CASSSHLGTGELFF
TRBV12-5	-	TRBJ2-2	-	TGTGCTAGTGGTTTGGTGCACACCGGGGAGCTGTTTTTT	CASGLVHTGELFF
TRBV9	few	TRBJ2-7	TRBD2	TGTGCCAGCAGCGCCGACCCTAGCGGGTACGGATACGAGCAGTACTTC	CASSADPSGYGYEQYF
TRBV12-5	once	TRBJ1-6	TRBD1	TGTGCTAGTGGTTTGCGGACAGGGAACACCTATAATTCACCCCTCCACTTT	CASGLRTGNTYNSPLHF
TRBV7-9	-	TRBJ2-3	TRBD2	TGTGCCAGCAGCACCGGGGCCGAGCGGTCCGGGAGGGATACGCAGTATTTT	CASSTGAERSGRDTQYF
TRBV12-3/TRBV12-4	-	TRBJ1-5	-	TGTGCCAGCAGTTTACTGTTGGCAGGATGGAGCAATCAGCCCCAGCATTTT	CASSLLLAGWSNQPQHF
TRBV6-1	many	TRBJ2-1	TRBD1	TGTGCCAGCAGTTCCATTCGACAGGGGGTGGGCTACAATGAGCAGTTCTTC	CASSSIRQGVGYNEQFF
TRBV5-1	few	TRBJ1-1	TRBD1	TGCGCCAGCAGCTTGGGGGGACAGGGGGCTTTGGCTTTCTTT	CASSLGGQGALAFF
TRBV13	-	TRBJ2-3	-	TGTGCCAGCAGCTTACGCCCCGGGGGCCTAATTAGCACAGATACGCAGTATTTT	CASSLRPGGLISTDTQYF
TRBV3-1	-	TRBJ2-3	-	TGTGCCAGCAGCCAAGGCCCCGGGACCACAACAGATACGCAGTATTTT	CASSQGPGTTTDTQYF
TRBV12-5	many	TRBJ1-2	-	TGTGCTAGTGGTTTAAATAACTATGGCTACACCTTC	CASGLNNYGYTF
TRBV5-4	-	TRBJ1-2	TRBD1	TGTGCCAGCAGCTTGGGCGCGACAGGGGGGAGCTACACCTTC	CASSLGATGGSYTF
TRBV20-1	many	TRBJ1-6	-	TGCAGTGCTAGAGAGGCCGAAGTTTATAATTCACCCCTCCACTTT	CSAREAEVYNSPLHF